This T cell receptor beta chain emerged from a study of blood T cell repertoires in COVID-19. Some clones are missing from TCRdb's copy, which holds only in-frame ones; the method was immunoSEQ multiplex PCR. This sample has 190,000 or so clones, with approximately 85% found just once. Participants came from fewer than 25 US areas, aged about 18 to 89 years. Participant-given clinical history determined each cohort assignment. V was clipped by 5 bases and J by 15 bases; unmatched bases: 12. The CDR3 contains 13 residues. CDR1 is LNHDA, CDR2 SQIVND, per germline (reference sequence). The receptor was derived from a woman in her 30s who had recovered from COVID-19. Sequencing input: PBMCs or T cells enriched from blood (not recorded which). The chain has TRBV19 and TRBJ2-1; the match to TRBD2 covers 8 bases. CDR3 loop: CASSGTGTRGTFF. DNA for the CDR3: TGTGCCAGTAGTGGAACCGGGACTAGGGGAACGTTCTTC.